The entry below gives a single T cell receptor (beta chain) sequence along with its context. This entry comes from a study of Ad26.COV2.S vaccination and SARS-CoV-2 variants. Assay: immunoSEQ multiplex PCR; the TCRdb copy retains only in-frame clones and omits some. The sample consists of 300,000 to 350,000 clones, approximately 86% of them appearing once. Indicated treatment: roughly 20 received Ad26.COV2.S at low or high dose, single or two shots; 5 received placebo; per-sample allocation not given. At day 63 after the first vaccine or placebo injection, samples were drawn. The source of this sequence is a person aged 18-65 years who received the Ad26.COV2.S COVID-19 vaccine or a placebo. The material was peripheral blood, obtained in a trial of Ad26.COV2.S vaccine versus placebo.

The DNA for the CDR3 is TGTGCCAGCAGCCCGGGACAGGGCCTGGGGCCCCAGCATTTT. As protein: CASSPGQGLGPQHF. The chain recombines TRBV3-1 (or the pseudogene TRBV3-2) with TRBJ1-5; 9 nucleotides match TRBD1. V lost 4 bases, J lost 9 bases, and 7 bases stayed unmatched. This CDR3 is built from 14 residues. Germline lookup yields CDR1 LGHDT and CDR2 YNNKEL (reference sequence).